Presented here are 7 T cell receptor beta chains from one specimen sequenced in a study of molecular identifiers for immune sequencing clone quantification listed by TCRdb under 2018. The library was built by means of PCR. The listed sequencing device is NextSeq 500. Through fastp at Q25 and MiXCR, TCRdb rebuilt clones from the public reads, retaining in-frame beta chains. Each CDR3 protein appears once, grouped with its most common genes and DNA. The sample contains 97,000 or so distinct CDR3 sequences, 20% to 25% of them found a single time. The top ten constitute 0.94% of the sample. What was sequenced was naive CD8+ T cells from blood, with Jurkat cell RNA spiked in. The cell subset or site label for this specimen denotes: FACS-sorted CD8+CD4-CCR7+CD45RA+ naive T cells. The origin of the receptors is a human donor in good health. Some libraries in this study had Jurkat cell RNA spiked in.

This clonotype showed up many times. The chain recombines TRBV5-4 with TRBJ1-1, with TRBD1 as a possible D gene (6 bases). Trimming pared 4 bases from V and 4 bases from J, leaving 17 bases between. The CDR3 spans 15 residues. Germline values: CDR1 SGHNT, CDR2 YYREEE (reference sequence). CDR3 DNA: TGTGCCAGCAGCCAACCAAGTGTAGGGGGCACTGAAGCTTTCTTT. It codes for CASSQPSVGGTEAFF.

The genes are TRBV5-1 and TRBJ1-1; no firm D call. The CDR3 extends over 14 amino acids. Trimming left V 4 bases short and J 1 base short, with 11 bases between. The germline CDR1 and CDR2 sequences are SGHRS and YFSETQ. Here the CDR3 DNA reads TGCGCCAGCAGCCGCCGAGGCCAGAACACTGAAGCTTTCTTT. It is translated as CASSRRGQNTEAFF.

To note about this clonotype: At one end the junction does not follow the germline gene, possibly because of a read error. The chain is built from TRBV25-1 and TRBJ2-1, with D hard to call. The CDR3 sequence is 13 residues long. CDR1 and CDR2 from the germline V gene are MGHDK and SYGVNS. The CDR3 nucleotides read TGTGCCAGCAGTCGGGCCACGGAAAGTGAGCAGATCTTC. The encoded protein is CASSRATESEQIF.

This clonotype was seen only a few times. The CDR3 carries no conserved terminal phenylalanine or tryptophan, so it likely arises from a read error. This chain links TRBV29-1 with TRBJ1-2; D unresolved. V was cut by 3 bases and J by 4 bases, with 9 bases left in between. Germline assignment: CDR1 SQVTM and CDR2 ANQGSEA. This CDR3 spans 12 amino acids. The CDR3 region has the DNA TGCAGCGTTGATGAGACTATCTATGGCTACACCTCC. It yields the protein CSVDETIYGYTS.

This clonotype was seen repeatedly, ten times or more. This rearrangement joins TRBV12-3 or TRBV12-4 to TRBJ2-5, with D perhaps TRBD2 (6 bases). V shed 2 bases and J shed 4 bases, with 11 bases lying between them. This CDR3 spans 14 amino acids. The CDR3 loop is CASSLSGRGETQYF. The CDR3 coding sequence is TGTGCCAGCAGTTTATCTGGGCGGGGAGAGACCCAGTACTTC.

In its sample, this clonotype was seen many times. V is TRBV15 and J is TRBJ1-5, with no clear D. The CDR3 totals 14 residues. V dropped 3 bases and J dropped 7 bases, with 13 bases sitting between them. The V gene's germline CDR1 is LNHNV and CDR2 YYDKDF (reference sequence). The DNA for the CDR3 is TGTGCCACCAGCAGTGGACCTGCTGGACAGCCCCAGCATTTT. It encodes CATSSGPAGQPQHF.

In its sample, this clonotype was seen many times. This chain joins TRBV4-2 and TRBJ2-7, with TRBD2 as a possible D gene (6 bases). The V end lost 4 bases, the J end lost 7 bases, and 17 bases lay between the germline ends. Germline values: CDR1 LGHNA, CDR2 YNFKEQ. This CDR3 is built from 14 residues. The CDR3 DNA reads TGTGCCAGCAGCCCTGGGGACTCGTCGGGGGAGCAGTACTTC. As protein: CASSPGDSSGEQYF.